The present T cell receptor (beta chain) was sequenced within a study of OX40 agonist ivuxolimab in advanced cancers. This clone was counted only a few times. Clones were sequenced by immunoSEQ multiplex PCR, and TCRdb holds only the in-frame ones, with some missing. The data hold about 50,000 clones, with roughly 89% observed a single time. This CDR3 has 14 residues. The V and J ends lost 3 bases and 6 bases, in that order; junction bases with no gene match: 5. Germline V gives CDR1 SGDLS, CDR2 YYNGEE. The chain is built from TRBV9 and TRBJ2-2, with TRBD1 matching 7 bases. Sequences were derived from CD4+ or CD8+ T cells sorted from blood, sampled in a trial of the OX40 agonist ivuxolimab. The receptor's source is an adult with an advanced solid tumor such as melanoma, head and neck, liver or kidney cancer. The CDR3 loop is CASSETGTAGELFF. CDR3 in DNA: TGTGCCAGCAGCGAGACAGGGACGGCCGGGGAGCTGTTTTTT.